This T cell receptor (beta chain) was observed in a study of T cells in Graves' hyperthyroidism and ophthalmopathy. This clonotype was observed a few times. Authors of the study amplified TCR beta CDR3 regions from RNA transcripts. Researchers ran a first-round RT-PCR on the TCR CDR3 using the HTBI primer set. TCRdb passed the multiplex PCR reads through MiXCR, listing each CDR3 protein once. The sample lists under 350,000 distinct CDR3 sequences, 17% occurring once. From germline, CDR1 is SGHNT and CDR2 YYREEE (reference sequence). There are 11 residues in the CDR3. The germline V and J ends were trimmed by 6 bases and 3 bases, with 7 bases remaining between them.

The rearrangement joins TRBV5-4 to TRBJ2-7; the D gene is possibly TRBD1 (5 bases). The receptor comes from an older woman with Graves' ophthalmopathy. The sequenced sample was blood. The CDR3 loop is CASKQGYEQYF. CDR3 DNA: TGTGCCAGCAAGCAGGGCTACGAGCAGTACTTC.